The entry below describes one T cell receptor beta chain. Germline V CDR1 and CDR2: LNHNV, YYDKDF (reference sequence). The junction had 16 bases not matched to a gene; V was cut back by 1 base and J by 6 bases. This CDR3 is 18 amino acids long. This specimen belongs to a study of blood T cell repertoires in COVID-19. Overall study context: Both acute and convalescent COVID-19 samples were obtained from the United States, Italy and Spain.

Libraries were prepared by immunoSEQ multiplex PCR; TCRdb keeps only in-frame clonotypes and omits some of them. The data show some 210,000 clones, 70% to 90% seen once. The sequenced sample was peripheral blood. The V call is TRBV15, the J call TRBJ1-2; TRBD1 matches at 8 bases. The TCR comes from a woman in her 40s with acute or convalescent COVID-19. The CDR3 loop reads CATSRAIVRTGKENGYTF. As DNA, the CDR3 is TGTGCCACCAGCAGAGCTATAGTCAGGACAGGGAAGGAAAATGGCTACACCTTC.